The following is a TCR beta chain sequence with its context. Clones were sequenced by immunoSEQ multiplex PCR, and TCRdb holds only the in-frame ones, with some missing. The table has about 330,000 clones, over 80% seen once. Individuals drawn from under 30 US areas were roughly 18 to 89 years old. Participants' own reports of clinical history determined their cohort assignment. The entry originates in a study of blood T cell repertoires in COVID-19. At the level of the study: Both acute and convalescent COVID-19 samples were obtained from the United States, Italy and Spain. The cDNA or gDNA used as material had been derived from T cells, B-cell-depleted T cells, or PBMCs.

The CDR3 is 15 residues long. Germline trimming cut 4 bases from V and 5 bases from J; bases unmatched to any gene: 5. The germline gives CDR1 SGHNT, CDR2 YYREEE (reference sequence). This chain joins TRBV5-4 and TRBJ2-1, with 11 bases aligning to TRBD2. Sequencing used PBMCs or T cells enriched from blood (not recorded which). The origin of this receptor is a man aged 25-45 years who had recovered from COVID-19. The CDR3 loop is CASSPGTSGNNEQFF. CDR3 nucleotide sequence: TGTGCCAGCAGCCCCGGGACTAGCGGAAACAATGAGCAGTTCTTC.